The 26 T cell receptor beta chains given below trace back to one sample, sequenced in a study of T-cell memory formation after mild COVID-19. TCRdb analysed the 5' RACE reads with MiXCR anew, one entry per CDR3 protein. The table shows some 45,000 distinct CDR3 sequences, with 25% to 35% occurring only once. Sequenced: PBMCs or a T cell subset sorted from them (not recorded which). These receptors were taken from a man aged 18 to 29 who had mild COVID-19 (a few samples of this study predate the infection). Cell type and time point are not known.

This clonotype was counted a few times. The rearrangement links TRBV29-1 to TRBJ2-1, with 10 positions matching TRBD1. The length of the CDR3 is 15 residues. J was trimmed by 8 bases and V by 0 bases; bases with no gene match: 7. CDR1 is SQVTM, CDR2 ANQGSEA, per germline. CDR3 DNA: TGCAGCGTTGAAGAGGGGACAGGGGTGTCAGATGAGCAGTTCTTC. The encoded protein is CSVEEGTGVSDEQFF.

This clonotype is termed medium-sized. The rearrangement uses TRBV12-3 or TRBV12-4 and TRBJ1-4, with D unresolved. The CDR3 totals 11 residues. V lost 6 bases and J 8 bases, leaving 7 bases between the germline ends. The CDR3 region is CASSFGEKLFF. The CDR3 nucleotides are TGTGCCAGCAGCTTTGGGGAAAAACTGTTTTTT.

In this sample, this clonotype turned up a few times. The chain links TRBV6-2 or TRBV6-3 to TRBJ2-7, with no clear D. Trimming removed 6 bases at V and 3 bases at J, with 15 bases between. This CDR3 comprises 14 residues. From germline, CDR1 is MNHEY and CDR2 SVGEGT. The CDR3 reads CASSSPARHYEQYV. CDR3 coding DNA: TGTGCCAGCAGCTCCCCTGCGCGACACTACGAGCAGTACGTC.

This rearrangement joins TRBV6-5 to TRBJ2-5, with a tentative D call TRBD2 (6 bases). CDR3 length equals 15 residues. CDR1 and CDR2 (germline): MNHEY, SVGAGI. V shed 5 bases and J shed 0 bases, with 13 bases lying between them. CDR3 protein: CASSHSGGNQETQYF. The CDR3 DNA reads as TGTGCCAGCAGTCACAGTGGGGGGAACCAAGAGACCCAGTACTTC.

The chain recombines TRBV7-2 with TRBJ2-5; D tentatively fits TRBD1 or TRBD2 (5 bases each). This CDR3 is built from 15 residues. Germline V CDR1 and CDR2: SGHTA, FQGNSA. Trimming took off 4 bases at V and 2 bases at J, with 14 bases between the two ends. The CDR3 reads CASSSPGTEQETQYF. CDR3 in DNA: TGTGCCAGCAGCTCCCCAGGGACGGAGCAAGAGACCCAGTACTTC.

V is TRBV14 and J is TRBJ1-6; possibly TRBD1 for D (6 bases). Germline V gene data show CDR1 as SGHDN and CDR2 as FVKESK. V was pared by 6 bases and J by 10 bases, with 16 bases between. This CDR3 is built from 14 residues. The CDR3 region is CASRIQGSRSPLHF. CDR3 sequence (DNA): TGTGCCAGCAGAATACAGGGCTCGAGATCACCCCTCCACTTT.

This chain links TRBV7-8 with TRBJ1-5; TRBD1 might be the D (6 bases). Germline V gene data show CDR1 as SGHVS and CDR2 as FQNEAQ. CDR3 length equals 16 residues. V was cut by 4 bases and J by 0 bases, with 13 bases left in between. Here the CDR3 reads CASSSWTENSNQPQHF. CDR3 nucleotide sequence: TGTGCCAGCAGCTCATGGACAGAGAATAGCAATCAGCCCCAGCATTTT.

This clonotype was observed a few times. V and J are TRBV6-5 and TRBJ1-2; 7 bases match TRBD1. The CDR3 is 17 amino acids. Per the germline V gene, CDR1 is MNHEY and CDR2 is SVGAGI. Trimming cost V 5 bases and J 4 bases; bases outside gene matches: 16. CDR3 in amino acids: CASSITTGTYRSYGYTF. DNA of the CDR3: TGTGCCAGCAGTATAACGACAGGGACCTATAGATCCTATGGCTACACCTTC.

This clonotype was recorded a few times. J is TRBJ1-6 and V is TRBV4-3, with no clear D. Germline V gives CDR1 LGHNA, CDR2 YSLEER. The V end lost 4 bases, the J end lost 14 bases, and 15 bases lay between the germline ends. The CDR3 is 13 residues long. The CDR3 DNA reads TGCGCCAGCAGCCCGGGTACGGCGTCAGCCCTCCACTTT. Translation: CASSPGTASALHF.

This sequence joins TRBV5-6 and TRBJ1-6; D remains ambiguous. The length of the CDR3 is 13 residues. CDR1 and CDR2 (germline): SGHDT, YYEEEE. The germline V and J ends were trimmed by 4 bases and 8 bases, with 10 bases remaining between them. CDR3 sequence reads: CASSPVSDSPLHF. The CDR3 DNA reads TGTGCCAGCAGCCCGGTTTCGGATTCACCCCTCCACTTT.

This clonotype was recorded a few times. The chain links TRBV2 to TRBJ1-1; D gene ambiguous. Germline-derived CDR1 and CDR2 are SNHLY and FYNNEI. This CDR3 has 13 residues. Deletions cut 6 bases from V and 0 bases from J, with 8 bases between. For the CDR3, the DNA is TGTGCCAGCAGCGCTACCATGAACACTGAAGCTTTCTTT. Its protein product is CASSATMNTEAFF.

This clonotype was picked up a small number of times. This chain uses TRBV6-5 with TRBJ2-2; no clear D gene. This CDR3 has 13 residues. V was pared by 2 bases and J by 4 bases, with 5 bases between. Germline-derived CDR1 and CDR2 are MNHEY and SVGAGI. CDR3 bases: TGTGCCAGCAGTTACAGAGCCACCGGGGAGCTGTTTTTT. Protein: CASSYRATGELFF.

This clonotype came up a few times. One end of the junction fails to match germline, which may point to a read error. The chain uses TRBV7-9 and TRBJ1-1, with D possibly being TRBD1 (5 bases). CDR1 is SEHNR, CDR2 FQNEAQ, per germline (reference sequence). The CDR3 loop spans 14 amino acids. CDR3 amino acids: CDSSLAGRSTEAFF. In DNA, the CDR3 is TGTGACAGCAGCTTAGCGGGGCGGAGCACTGAAGCTTTCTTT.

This chain links TRBV5-1 with TRBJ2-5; tentative D call: TRBD1 (7 bases). V lost 4 bases, J lost 1 base, and 11 bases lay in between. Germline V gives CDR1 SGHRS, CDR2 YFSETQ. CDR3 length: 14 residues. In nucleotides, the CDR3 is TGCGCCAGCAGCGCGGGACAGACCCAAGAGACCCAGTACTTC. Amino acid sequence: CASSAGQTQETQYF.

A few counts support this clonotype. This chain connects TRBV7-8 to TRBJ1-2; a weak D match, TRBD1 (5 bases). The CDR3 has 14 amino acids. Germline V gene sequence: CDR1 SGHVS, CDR2 FQNEAQ. Trimming shortened V by 5 bases and J by 7 bases, and 17 bases separated the two germline ends. The CDR3 sequence: CASSLSGGLAGYTF. CDR3 DNA: TGTGCCAGCAGCCTCTCCGGGGGGTTGGCTGGCTACACCTTC.

The sample holds a few counts of this clonotype. The chain combines TRBV20-1 with TRBJ1-5; D is unclear. This CDR3 is built from 14 residues. From germline, CDR1 is DFQATT and CDR2 SNEGSKA (reference sequence). Trimming removed 0 bases from V and 8 bases from J, with 14 bases in between. The DNA of the CDR3 is TGCAGTGCTAGAGATTCGGGAAGTCGGGAGCCCCAGCATTTT. This translates into CSARDSGSREPQHF.

The chain carries TRBV11-2 and TRBJ2-1; maybe TRBD2 (5 bases). The CDR3 runs 13 residues. CDR1 is SGHAT and CDR2 is FQNNGV in the germline V gene. Trimming took 3 bases from V and 7 from J, leaving 10 bases between them. The CDR3 nucleotides read TGTGCCAGCAGCTTCGCTAGCCCTAATGAGCAGTTCTTC. Encoded protein: CASSFASPNEQFF.

This clonotype was observed a handful of times. CDR3 in amino acids: CASAPPRPQETQYF. As DNA, the CDR3 is TGTGCCAGCGCGCCTCCAAGGCCACAAGAGACCCAGTACTTC. The chain recombines TRBV7-9 with TRBJ2-5; the D is unclear. The CDR3 consists of 14 residues. CDR1 SEHNR and CDR2 FQNEAQ come from the germline V gene (reference sequence). V dropped 8 bases and J dropped 2 bases, with 15 bases sitting between them. Variable domain in full (rest from reference TRBV7-9 and TRBJ2-5): DTGVSQNPRHKITKRGQNVTFRCDPISEHNRLYWYRQTLGQGPEFLTYFQNEAQLEKSRLLSDRFSAERPKGSFSTLEIQRTEQGDSAMYLCASAPPRPQETQYFGPGTRLLVL.

This clonotype was seen a few times. The chain carries TRBV6-5 and TRBJ1-4; D remains unclear. Germline-derived CDR1 and CDR2 are MNHEY and SVGAGI. Trimming shortened V by 5 bases and J by 8 bases, and 24 bases separated the two germline ends. The CDR3 loop spans 17 amino acids. The CDR3 spells CASSHSIGRPFWEKLFF. The CDR3, as DNA: TGTGCCAGCAGTCATTCTATCGGGCGTCCATTCTGGGAAAAACTGTTTTTT.

The chain combines TRBV6-2 or TRBV6-3 with TRBJ2-3; perhaps TRBD1 as D (6 bases). Trimming took 6 bases from V and 5 from J, leaving 9 bases between them. Germline V lookup: CDR1 MNHEY, CDR2 SVGEGT. The CDR3 length is 12 residues. The CDR3 coding sequence is TGTGCCAGCAGCCAAGGGGGAGATACGCAGTATTTT. It specifies CASSQGGDTQYF.

This clonotype was seen a handful of times. The chain carries TRBV9 and TRBJ2-3; no clear D. CDR1 and CDR2 from the germline V gene are SGDLS and YYNGEE. Trimming removed 4 bases from V and 1 base from J, with 4 bases in between. The CDR3 has 12 residues. The CDR3 DNA reads as TGTGCCAGCAGCCCAGGCACAGATACGCAGTATTTT. Residues: CASSPGTDTQYF. The full variable domain, in which reference TRBV9 and TRBJ2-3 provide the parts outside the CDR3, is DSGVTQTPKHLITATGQRVTLRCSPRSGDLSVYWYQQSLDQGLQFLIQYYNGEERAKGNILERFSAQQFPDLHSELNLSSLELGDSALYFCASSPGTDTQYFGPGTRLTVL.

The V gene is TRBV15, the J gene TRBJ1-5; TRBD1 is a possible D gene (6 bases). Germline-derived CDR1 and CDR2 are LNHNV and YYDKDF (reference sequence). Trimming left V 5 bases short and J 0 bases short, with 11 bases between. This CDR3 has 15 amino acids. The CDR3 nucleotides read TGTGCCACCAGCGGCGGACAGTATAGCAATCAGCCCCAGCATTTT. It codes for CATSGGQYSNQPQHF.

This clonotype came up a few times. The chain combines TRBV12-3 or TRBV12-4 with TRBJ2-5; unclear D gene. CDR3 size: 11 residues. V gave up 2 bases and J gave up 6 bases, with 4 bases separating them. The CDR3 protein is CASSLSQTQYF. The CDR3 DNA follows: TGTGCCAGCAGTTTAAGTCAGACCCAGTACTTC.

The rearrangement uses TRBV12-3 or TRBV12-4 and TRBJ1-1; weak D call: TRBD1 (6 bases). Trimming took off 5 bases at V and 2 bases at J, with 12 bases between the two ends. The CDR3 totals 14 residues. For the CDR3, the DNA is TGTGCCAGCAGTGTGCAACAGGGAAACACTGAAGCTTTCTTT. Its protein is CASSVQQGNTEAFF.

CDR3 sequence: CASGLGTGITEAFF. In nucleotides, the CDR3 is TGTGCTAGTGGTTTGGGGACAGGGATCACTGAAGCTTTCTTT. V and J are TRBV12-5 and TRBJ1-1; 8 nucleotides match TRBD1. This CDR3 has 14 residues. Germline V gene sequence: CDR1 LGHNT, CDR2 FRNRAP. V lost 1 base and J lost 4; bases outside the gene matches: 2.

In DNA form, the CDR3 reads TGCAGCGTTGTACCCGGCGTCCTGAACACTGAAGCTTTCTTT. As protein: CSVVPGVLNTEAFF. The V call is TRBV29-1, the J call TRBJ1-1; D not resolved. V gave up 4 bases and J gave up 0 bases, with 12 bases separating them. This CDR3 has 14 residues. Germline CDR1 reads SQVTM; CDR2 reads ANQGSEA.